This entry is about one TCR beta chain. Its antigen is not known. The sample belongs to a study of T cell responses to AZD1222 COVID-19 vaccine. Findings and caveats of the study: Females made up more of the donors, who were largely white British, and clonal diversity may have come out too low.

The CDR3 runs 15 residues. Trimming took 3 bases from V and 7 from J, leaving 18 bases between them. The germline V gene encodes CDR1 LGHDT and CDR2 YNNKEL (reference sequence). TCRdb's table, derived via immunoSEQ multiplex PCR, lists solely in-frame clones and lacks some. The table shows about 26,000 clones, with about 90% occurring only once. The J gene is TRBJ2-5, the V gene TRBV3-1 (or the pseudogene TRBV3-2); tentatively, D is TRBD1 or TRBD2 (5 bases each). The sequences come from peripheral blood, collected 28 days after the second AZD1222 dose. This clonotype originated in an adult who received the AZD1222 COVID-19 vaccine. In DNA, the CDR3 is TGTGCCAGCAGCCAGCTCCCGGACGGGGCGGGGACCCAGTACTTC. Its translation: CASSQLPDGAGTQYF.